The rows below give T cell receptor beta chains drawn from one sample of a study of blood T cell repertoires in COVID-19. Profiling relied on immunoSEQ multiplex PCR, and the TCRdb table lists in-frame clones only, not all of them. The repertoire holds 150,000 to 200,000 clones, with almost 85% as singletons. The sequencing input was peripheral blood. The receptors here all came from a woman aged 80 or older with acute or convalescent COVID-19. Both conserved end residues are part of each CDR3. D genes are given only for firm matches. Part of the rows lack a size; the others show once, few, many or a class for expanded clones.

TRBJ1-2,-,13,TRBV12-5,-,CASGLTITYGYTF,TGTGCTAGTGGTTTAACAATCACCTATGGCTACACCTTC
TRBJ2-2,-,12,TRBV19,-,CASLENTGELFF,TGTGCCAGTCTAGAGAACACCGGGGAGCTGTTTTTT
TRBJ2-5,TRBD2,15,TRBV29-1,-,CSVEETSGWGETQYF,TGCAGCGTTGAAGAGACTAGCGGGTGGGGGGAGACCCAGTACTTC
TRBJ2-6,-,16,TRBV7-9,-,CASSPDRSSGANVLTF,TGTGCCAGCAGCCCGGACAGATCCTCTGGGGCCAACGTCCTGACTTTC
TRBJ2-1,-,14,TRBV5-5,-,CASSSAGAYNEQFF,TGTGCCAGCAGTTCGGCAGGGGCGTACAATGAGCAGTTCTTC
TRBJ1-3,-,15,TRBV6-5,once,CASSSYTNSGNTIYF,TGTGCCAGCAGTTCATACACAAACTCTGGAAACACCATATATTTT
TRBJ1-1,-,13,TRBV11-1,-,CASSLDAGTEAFF,TGTGCCAGCAGCTTAGATGCGGGAACTGAAGCTTTCTTT
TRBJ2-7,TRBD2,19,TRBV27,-,CASRGTTSGRASSLYEQYF,TGTGCCAGCAGGGGAACGACTAGCGGGAGGGCCAGTTCACTCTACGAGCAGTACTTC
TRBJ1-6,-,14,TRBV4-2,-,CASSQDPRASPLHF,TGTGCCAGCAGCCAAGATCCGAGGGCTTCACCCCTCCACTTT
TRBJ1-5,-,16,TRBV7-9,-,CASSLGGPYSNQPQHF,TGTGCCAGCAGCTTAGGAGGGCCATATAGCAATCAGCCCCAGCATTTT
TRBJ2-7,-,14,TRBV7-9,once,CASSPPGNTYEQYF,TGTGCCAGCAGCCCCCCCGGGAACACCTACGAGCAGTACTTC
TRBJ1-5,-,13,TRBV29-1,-,CSVLELSNQPQHF,TGCAGCGTTCTTGAACTTAGCAATCAGCCCCAGCATTTT
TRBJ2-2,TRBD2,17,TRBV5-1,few,CASSSGLASVVAGELFF,TGCGCCAGCAGCTCGGGACTAGCGAGTGTAGTGGCCGGGGAGCTGTTTTTT
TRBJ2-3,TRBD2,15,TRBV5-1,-,CASSLAGVGTDTQYF,TGCGCCAGCAGCTTAGCGGGAGTGGGGACAGATACGCAGTATTTT
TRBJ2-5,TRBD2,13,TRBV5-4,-,CAIRAGREETQYF,TGTGCCATCCGAGCGGGACGCGAAGAGACCCAGTACTTC
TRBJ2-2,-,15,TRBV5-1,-,CASSLMGGSTGELFF,TGCGCCAGCAGCTTGATGGGGGGTAGCACCGGGGAGCTGTTTTTT
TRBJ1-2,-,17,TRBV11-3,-,CASSLENARGLVYGYTF,TGTGCCAGCAGCTTAGAAAATGCCAGGGGTCTGGTGTATGGCTACACCTTC
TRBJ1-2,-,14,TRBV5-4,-,CASSLAGTRYGYTF,TGTGCCAGCAGCTTAGCAGGGACTCGCTATGGCTACACCTTC
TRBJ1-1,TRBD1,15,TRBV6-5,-,CASKNGGQLNTEAFF,TGTGCCAGCAAAAACGGGGGACAGTTGAACACTGAAGCTTTCTTT
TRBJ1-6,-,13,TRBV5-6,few,CASSRDIGSPLHF,TGTGCCAGCAGCCGGGACATTGGTTCACCCCTCCACTTT
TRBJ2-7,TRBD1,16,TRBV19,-,CASSYSPSGGKNEQYF,TGTGCCAGTAGTTACAGCCCCTCAGGGGGCAAGAACGAGCAGTACTTC
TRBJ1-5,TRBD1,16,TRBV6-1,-,CASSDPQGEYNQPQHF,TGTGCCAGCAGTGACCCCCAGGGGGAGTACAATCAGCCCCAGCATTTT
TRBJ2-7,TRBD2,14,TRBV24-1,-,CATSDSKMGGVKYF,TGTGCCACCAGTGATTCCAAAATGGGAGGGGTTAAGTACTTC
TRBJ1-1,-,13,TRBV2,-,CASSGQENTEAFF,TGTGCCAGCAGTGGCCAGGAGAACACTGAAGCTTTCTTT
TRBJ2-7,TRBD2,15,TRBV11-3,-,CAPPPLAGVQVEQYF,TGTGCCCCTCCCCCGCTAGCGGGAGTTCAGGTCGAGCAGTACTTC
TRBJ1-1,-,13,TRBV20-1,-,CSASRRGNTEAFF,TGCAGTGCTAGTCGCAGGGGGAACACTGAAGCTTTCTTT
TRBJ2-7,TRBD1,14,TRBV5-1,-,CASSRGQGWYEQYF,TGCGCCAGCAGCAGAGGACAGGGCTGGTACGAGCAGTACTTC
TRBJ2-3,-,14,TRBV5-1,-,CASSLNLGTDTQYF,TGCGCCAGCAGCTTGAACCTAGGAACAGATACGCAGTATTTT
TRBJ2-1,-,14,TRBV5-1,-,CASSLGNSYNEQFF,TGCGCCAGCAGCTTGGGTAACTCCTACAATGAGCAGTTCTTC
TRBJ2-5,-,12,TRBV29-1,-,CSVTTGQETQYF,TGCAGCGTCACCACAGGTCAAGAGACCCAGTACTTC
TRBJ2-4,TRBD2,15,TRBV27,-,CASSLFPREGNIQYF,TGTGCCAGCAGTTTATTCCCGCGGGAGGGGAACATTCAGTACTTC
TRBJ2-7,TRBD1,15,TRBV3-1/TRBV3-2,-,CASSSWDRASYEQYF,TGTGCCAGCAGCTCATGGGACAGGGCCTCCTACGAGCAGTACTTC
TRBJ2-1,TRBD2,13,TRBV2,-,CASTSGSRNEQFF,TGTGCCAGTACTAGCGGGAGTCGAAATGAGCAGTTCTTC
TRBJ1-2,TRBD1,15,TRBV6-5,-,CASSPMTGTNYGYTF,TGTGCCAGCAGTCCTATGACAGGGACTAACTATGGCTACACCTTC
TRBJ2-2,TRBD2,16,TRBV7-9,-,CASSPRVAGVVGELFF,TGTGCCAGCAGCCCTCGGGTAGCGGGAGTGGTCGGGGAGCTGTTTTTT
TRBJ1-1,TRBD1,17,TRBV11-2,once,CASSLGWTGEVDTEAFF,TGTGCCAGCAGCTTAGGGTGGACAGGGGAAGTCGACACTGAAGCTTTCTTT
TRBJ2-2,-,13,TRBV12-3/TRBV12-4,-,CASSLFGSGELFF,TGTGCCAGCAGTTTATTCGGGTCCGGGGAGCTGTTTTTT
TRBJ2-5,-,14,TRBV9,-,CASSAGVGQETQYF,TGTGCCAGCAGCGCAGGGGTTGGGCAAGAGACCCAGTACTTC
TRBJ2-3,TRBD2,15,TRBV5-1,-,CASSFPGGMGDTQYF,TGCGCCAGCAGCTTCCCGGGAGGGATGGGGGATACGCAGTATTTT
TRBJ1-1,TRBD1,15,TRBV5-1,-,CASSIQGSQNTEAFF,TGCGCCAGCAGCATACAGGGGTCACAAAACACTGAAGCTTTCTTT
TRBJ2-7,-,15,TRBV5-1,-,CASSLVSTGSDQQYF,TGCGCCAGCAGCTTGGTCTCAACAGGGTCGGATCAGCAGTACTTC
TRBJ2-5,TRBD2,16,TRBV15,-,CATSRARREGLETQYF,TGTGCCACCAGCAGAGCGAGGCGGGAGGGCCTAGAGACCCAGTACTTC
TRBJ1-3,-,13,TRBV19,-,CASSIDRLNTIYF,TGTGCCAGTAGTATAGACCGGTTAAACACCATATATTTT
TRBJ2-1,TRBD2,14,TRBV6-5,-,CASNTGGPYNEQFF,TGTGCCAGCAACACGGGAGGGCCCTACAATGAGCAGTTCTTC
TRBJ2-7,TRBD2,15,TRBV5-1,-,CASSPGGSISYEQYF,TGCGCCAGCAGCCCGGGAGGGTCCATCTCCTACGAGCAGTACTTC
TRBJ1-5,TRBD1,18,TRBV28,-,CASSLGRQGVRNNQPQHF,TGTGCCAGCAGTTTGGGCCGACAGGGAGTGAGAAACAATCAGCCCCAGCATTTT
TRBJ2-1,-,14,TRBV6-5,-,CASSYRASYNEQFF,TGTGCCAGCAGTTACCGCGCCTCCTACAATGAGCAGTTCTTC
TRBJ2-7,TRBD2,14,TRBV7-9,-,CASSRYGLVYEQYF,TGTGCCAGCAGCCGATACGGACTAGTCTACGAGCAGTACTTC
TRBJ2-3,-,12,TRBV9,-,CASSPVPDTQYF,TGTGCCAGCAGCCCCGTCCCAGATACGCAGTATTTT
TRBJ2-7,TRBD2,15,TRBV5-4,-,CASSRATSGSYEQYF,TGTGCCAGCAGCCGGGCAACTAGCGGCTCCTACGAGCAGTACTTC
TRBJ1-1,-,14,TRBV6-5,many,CASILSPDSTEAFF,TGTGCCAGCATCCTATCACCGGACAGTACTGAAGCTTTCTTT
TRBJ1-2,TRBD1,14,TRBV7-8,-,CASSPGQGNYGYTF,TGTGCCAGCAGCCCCGGACAGGGGAACTATGGCTACACCTTC
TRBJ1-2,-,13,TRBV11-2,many,CASSFIPIYGYTF,TGTGCCAGCAGCTTCATCCCCATCTATGGCTACACCTTC
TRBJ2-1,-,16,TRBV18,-,CASSPGRLGAGNEQFF,TGTGCCAGCTCACCAGGTCGACTAGGAGCTGGGAATGAGCAGTTCTTC
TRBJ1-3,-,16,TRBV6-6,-,CASSYSAGSPVNTIYF,TGTGCCAGCAGTTACTCCGCGGGCAGCCCAGTAAACACCATATATTTT
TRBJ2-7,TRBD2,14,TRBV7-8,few,CASSLRTSSYEQYF,TGTGCCAGCAGCCTTAGGACTAGCTCCTACGAGCAGTACTTC
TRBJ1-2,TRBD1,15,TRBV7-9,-,CASSLAEDRFDGYTF,TGTGCCAGCAGCTTAGCAGAGGACAGGTTCGATGGCTACACCTTC
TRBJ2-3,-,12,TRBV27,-,CASSSLANTQYF,TGTGCCAGCAGTTCCCTCGCGAATACGCAGTATTTT
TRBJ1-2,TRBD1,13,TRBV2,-,CASRTGGAGGYTF,TGTGCCAGCAGGACAGGGGGCGCGGGAGGCTACACCTTC
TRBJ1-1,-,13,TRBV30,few,CAWTPGLSTEAFF,TGTGCCTGGACTCCGGGTCTCTCCACTGAAGCTTTCTTT